The source of this TCR beta chain is a study of Ad26.COV2.S vaccination and SARS-CoV-2 variants. About the research overall: A COV1001 Ad26.COV2.S trial-arm participant provided the sample.

Treatment of the sample: about 20 received Ad26.COV2.S at low or high dose, single or two shots; 5 received placebo; per-sample allocation not given. Sampling occurred on day 63 after the first vaccine or placebo injection. An 18-55-year-old adult in Boston served as donor. Expressing Wuhan-strain SARS-CoV-2 spike, an Ad26 vector served as the vaccine. The assay was immunoSEQ multiplex PCR, and TCRdb's table has in-frame clones only and misses some. There are about 260,000 clones in the sample; around 90% occur only once, and about 2.8% lies in the top ten. Per the germline V gene, CDR1 is MNHEY and CDR2 is SVGEGT. The CDR3 contains 14 residues. Concerning this clone itself: Its antigen is as yet unknown. Mismatch with germline at one junction end may stem from a read error.

Study-level points and caveats: Vaccine recipients and placebo recipients showed similar non-spike TCR breadth.

The material sequenced was peripheral blood, taken in a trial of Ad26.COV2.S vaccine versus placebo. This sequence joins TRBV6-2 or TRBV6-3 and TRBJ2-3; the D call may be TRBD1 or TRBD2 (5 bases each). This clonotype originated in a person between 18 and 60 years old who received the Ad26.COV2.S COVID-19 vaccine or a placebo. The chain's CDR3 is CASRYPGRRDTQYF. The CDR3 DNA reads TGTGCCAGCCGTTATCCGGGACGGAGAGATACGCAGTATTTT.